This note documents a single TCR beta chain sequence. Its matching antigen is unknown. This sample stems from a study of T-cell memory formation after mild COVID-19. Study-wide context: Largely, TCR clusters stayed within a single donor.

Each CDR3 protein is one row after TCRdb ran MiXCR on the 5' RACE reads. Of 300,000 to 400,000 distinct CDR3 sequences detected, around 28% appear once; the ten largest clones hold 13%. The CDR3 is made up of 14 amino acids. CDR1 MGHRA and CDR2 YSYEKL come from the germline V gene. Trimming removed 0 bases at V and 4 bases at J, with 9 bases between. General study results and limits: Nothing confirmed that second-wave clones peaking on day 37 were specific for SARS-CoV-2. Whereas later expanders leaned CD4+, clones contracting day 15 to 85 showed a balanced CD4/CD8 makeup. Those CD4+ clones that contracted were mainly in CM and EM (CD8+ ones in EMRA).

Material: PBMCs or a T cell subset sorted from them (not recorded which). This TCR was recovered from an adult woman who had mild COVID-19 (a few samples of this study predate the infection). Cell type and time point are not known. This chain uses TRBV4-1 with TRBJ1-2, with D unresolved. CDR3 in DNA: TGCGCCAGCAGCCAAGAGAGACTTAGCTATGGCTACACCTTC. Translation: CASSQERLSYGYTF.